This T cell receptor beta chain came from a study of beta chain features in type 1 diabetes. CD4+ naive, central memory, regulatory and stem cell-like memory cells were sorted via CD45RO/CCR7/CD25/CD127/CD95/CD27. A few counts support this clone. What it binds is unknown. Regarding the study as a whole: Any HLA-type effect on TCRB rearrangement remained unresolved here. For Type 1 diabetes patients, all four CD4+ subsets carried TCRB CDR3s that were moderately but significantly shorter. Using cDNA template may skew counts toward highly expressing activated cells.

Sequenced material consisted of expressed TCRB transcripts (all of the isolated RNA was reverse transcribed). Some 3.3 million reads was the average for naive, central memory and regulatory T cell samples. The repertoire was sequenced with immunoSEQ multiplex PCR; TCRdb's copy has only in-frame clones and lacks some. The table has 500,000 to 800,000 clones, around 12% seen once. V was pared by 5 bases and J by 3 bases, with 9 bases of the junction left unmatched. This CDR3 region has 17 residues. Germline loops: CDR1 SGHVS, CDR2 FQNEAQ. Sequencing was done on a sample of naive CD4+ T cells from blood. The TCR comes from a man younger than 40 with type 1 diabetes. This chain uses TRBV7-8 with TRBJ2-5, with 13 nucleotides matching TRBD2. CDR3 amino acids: CASSQARTSGGEETQYF. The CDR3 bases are TGTGCCAGCAGCCAGGCCCGGACTAGCGGGGGAGAAGAGACCCAGTACTTC. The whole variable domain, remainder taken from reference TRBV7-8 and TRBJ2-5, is GAGVSQSPRYKVAKRGQDVALRCDPISGHVSLFWYQQALGQGPEFLTYFQNEAQLDKSGLPSDRFFAERPEGSVSTLKIQRTQQEDSAVYLCASSQARTSGGEETQYFGPGTRLLVL.